The clone carrying this T cell receptor (beta chain) occurred a few times. Losses at the gene ends were 5 bases for V and 4 bases for J; bases not matched to a gene: 7. The CDR3 is 14 amino acids. Germline V gene sequence: CDR1 MNHEY, CDR2 SMNVEV (reference sequence). This sample is drawn from a study of blood T cell repertoires in COVID-19. Study overall: The origin of the acute and convalescent COVID-19 samples was the United States, Italy and Spain. T cells, B-cell-depleted T cells, or PBMCs provided the cDNA or gDNA that served as material.

Produced via immunoSEQ multiplex PCR; TCRdb's table is partial and in-frame only. This sample carries about 400,000 clones, approximately 90% of them seen once, and the ten largest clones take over 1.1%. The chain combines TRBV27 with TRBJ1-2, with 7 positions matching TRBD1. This clonotype was sampled from a woman aged 30 to 39 with active or convalescent COVID-19. The sequenced sample was peripheral blood. CDR3 nucleotides: TGTGCCAGCAGTGGAGGGGGCTCCATCTATGGCTACACCTTC. Translated, it gives CASSGGGSIYGYTF.